This paragraph covers one T cell receptor beta chain sequence. The clone's antigen remains unknown. Base qualities were left out, and no much larger clone turns up one base away. The source of the sample is a study of blood T cell repertoires in COVID-19 (dated by TCRdb to the early 2020s). With respect to the entire study: Collaborator samples came from the United States, Italy and Spain and covered acute and convalescent phases of COVID-19. The prospective study material was composed of cDNA or gDNA derived from T cells, B-cell-depleted T cells, or PBMCs. Subjects who had been exposed to COVID-19, were actively infected with it, or had recovered from it provided the deeply sampled blood TCRbeta repertoires that made up the dataset. The repertoires were released in a freely available public database meant as a resource for research on the immune response to SARS-CoV-2. Samples were obtained from the ongoing ImmuneRACE study (first 160 participants) and from 950 to 1,500 subjects provided by 6 global collaborators. Nearly every sample came with metadata listing a de-identified subject ID, COVID-19 status, age in years and sex. Where HLA class I and class II types were available, the types were taken from metadata supplied by the sample provider, not from assay-based typing. What the research found in general, with its limitations: Clinical and demographic metadata were provided uncurated, with the amount varying by source and participant.

Collaborating institutions collected whole blood in K2EDTA tubes following their own protocols. Collaborator samples were shipped for TCRbeta analysis as frozen whole blood, isolated PBMCs, or DNA extracted from either sample type. TCRbeta CDR3 regions were amplified from genomic DNA by means of the immunoSEQ Assay, a bias-controlled multiplex PCR. In the source study's methods: The number of nucleated cells in each sample was estimated by amplification of reference gene primers within the assay. To quantify the absolute abundance of each unique TCRbeta CDR3 rearrangement, sequence reads were collapsed and filtered. Productive Simpson clonality was computed per sample as the square root of Simpson's diversity index over productive rearrangements. The table comes from immuneACCESS by way of TCRdb, which keeps in-frame sequences with V and J called. Part of the clones is missing from these tables; in studies checked, under half for an unresolved V gene and the rest for unknown reasons. V, J and clone size reflect that table, while D and trimming were determined from the DNA. Counted in this sample were roughly 270,000 clones; approximately 91% of them appeared once. The ten top clones hold approximately 8.8% of the sample.

The germline V gene (reference sequence) gives CDR1 as MNHEY and CDR2 as SMNVEV. From cysteine to phenylalanine, the CDR3 is 14 amino acids long. The DNA shown is the 42-base CDR3, in frame from base 1. Trimming removed 5 bases from V and 2 bases from J, leaving 10 bases between the germline ends. This receptor was identified in a man in his late teens or twenties with active or convalescent COVID-19. The rearranged segments are TRBV27 and TRBJ1-5, with no reliable assignment of the D segment. The sample consisted of peripheral blood. The CDR3 is CASSRGRGNQPQHF. The DNA sequence is as follows: TGTGCCAGCAGTCGAGGTAGAGGCAATCAGCCCCAGCATTTT.